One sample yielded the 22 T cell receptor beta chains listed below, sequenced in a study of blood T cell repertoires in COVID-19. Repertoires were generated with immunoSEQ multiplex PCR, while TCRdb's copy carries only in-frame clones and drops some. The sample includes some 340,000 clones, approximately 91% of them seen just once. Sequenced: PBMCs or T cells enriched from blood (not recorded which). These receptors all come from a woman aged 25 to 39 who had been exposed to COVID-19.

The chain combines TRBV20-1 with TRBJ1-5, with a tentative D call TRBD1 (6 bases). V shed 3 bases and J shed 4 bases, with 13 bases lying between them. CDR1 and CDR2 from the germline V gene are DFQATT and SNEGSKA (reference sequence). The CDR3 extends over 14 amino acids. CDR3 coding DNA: TGCAGTGCTAGTCGGTTAGGACAGAATCAGCCCCAGCATTTT. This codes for CSASRLGQNQPQHF.

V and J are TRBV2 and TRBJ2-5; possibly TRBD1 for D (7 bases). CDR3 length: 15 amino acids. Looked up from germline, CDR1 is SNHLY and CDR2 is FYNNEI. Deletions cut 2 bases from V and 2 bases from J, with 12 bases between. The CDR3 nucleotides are TGTGCCAGCAGTGAAAACGCGGGACAGCAAGAGACCCAGTACTTC. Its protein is CASSENAGQQETQYF.

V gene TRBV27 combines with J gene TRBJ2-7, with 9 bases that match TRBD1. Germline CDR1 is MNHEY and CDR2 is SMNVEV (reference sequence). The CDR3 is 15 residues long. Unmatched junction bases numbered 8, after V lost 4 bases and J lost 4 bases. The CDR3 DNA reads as TGTGCCAGCAGTTGGGGTGGACAGGGGACGTACGAGCAGTACTTC. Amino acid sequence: CASSWGGQGTYEQYF.

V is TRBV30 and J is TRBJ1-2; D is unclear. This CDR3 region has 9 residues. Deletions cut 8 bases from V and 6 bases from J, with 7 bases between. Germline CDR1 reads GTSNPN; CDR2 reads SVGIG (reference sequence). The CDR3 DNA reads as TGTGCCGTTCATCATGGCTACACCTTC. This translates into CAVHHGYTF. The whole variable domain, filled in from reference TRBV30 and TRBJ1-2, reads SQTIHQWPATLVQPVGSPLSLECTVEGTSNPNLYWYRQAAGRGLQLLFYSVGIGQISSEVPQNLSASRPQDRQFILSSKKLLLSDSGFYLCAVHHGYTFGSGTRLTVV.

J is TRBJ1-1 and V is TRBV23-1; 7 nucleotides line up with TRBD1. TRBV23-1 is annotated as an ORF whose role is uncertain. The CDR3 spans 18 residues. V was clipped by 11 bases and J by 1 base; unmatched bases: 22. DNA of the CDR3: TGCGCCGGGATAACAGGGGCGCTATTTTTGTTGAGGAACACTGAAGCTTTCTTT. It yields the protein CAGITGALFLLRNTEAFF.

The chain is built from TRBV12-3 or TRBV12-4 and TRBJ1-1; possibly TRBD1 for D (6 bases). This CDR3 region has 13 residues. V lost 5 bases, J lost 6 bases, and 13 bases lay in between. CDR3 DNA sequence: TGTGCCAGCAGTCCCCGGACAGCGGCTGAAGCTTTCTTT. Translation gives CASSPRTAAEAFF.

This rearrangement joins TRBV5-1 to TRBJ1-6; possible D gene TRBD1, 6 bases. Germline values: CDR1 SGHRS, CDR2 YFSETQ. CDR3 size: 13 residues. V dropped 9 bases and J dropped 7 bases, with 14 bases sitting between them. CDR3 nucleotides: TGCGCCACCCCAGGGGTAAACAATTCACCCCTCCACTTT. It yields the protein CATPGVNNSPLHF.

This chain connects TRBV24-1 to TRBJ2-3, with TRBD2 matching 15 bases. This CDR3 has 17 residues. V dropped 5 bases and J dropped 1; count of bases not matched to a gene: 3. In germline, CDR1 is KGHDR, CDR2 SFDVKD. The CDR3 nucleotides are TGTGCCACCAGTGCCGGGACTAGCGGGGGGCGCACAGATACGCAGTATTTT. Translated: CATSAGTSGGRTDTQYF.

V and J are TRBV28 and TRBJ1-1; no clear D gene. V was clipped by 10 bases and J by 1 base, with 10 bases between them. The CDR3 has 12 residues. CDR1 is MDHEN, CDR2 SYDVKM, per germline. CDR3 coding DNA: TGTGCCATCACCCCAGGGAACACTGAAGCTTTCTTT. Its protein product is CAITPGNTEAFF. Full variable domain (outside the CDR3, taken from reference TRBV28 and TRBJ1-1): DVKVTQSSRYLVKRTGEKVFLECVQDMDHENMFWYRQDPGLGLRLIYFSYDVKMKEKGDIPEGYSVSREKKERFSLILESASTNQTSMYLCAITPGNTEAFFGQGTRLTVV.

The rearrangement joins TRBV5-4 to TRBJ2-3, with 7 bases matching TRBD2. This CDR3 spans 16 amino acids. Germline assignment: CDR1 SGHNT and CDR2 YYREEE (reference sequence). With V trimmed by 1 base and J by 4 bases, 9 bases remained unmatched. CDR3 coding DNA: TGTGCCAGCAGCTTGAGGGGAGGGCTAGAAGCAGATACGCAGTATTTT. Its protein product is CASSLRGGLEADTQYF.

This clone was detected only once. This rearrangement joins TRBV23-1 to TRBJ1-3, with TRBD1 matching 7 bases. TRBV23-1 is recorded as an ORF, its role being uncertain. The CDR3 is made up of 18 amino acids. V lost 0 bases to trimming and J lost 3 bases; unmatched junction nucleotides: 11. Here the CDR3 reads CASSQSKPGTDDGNTIYF. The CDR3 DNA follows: TGCGCCAGCAGTCAATCGAAGCCGGGGACAGACGATGGAAACACCATATATTTT.

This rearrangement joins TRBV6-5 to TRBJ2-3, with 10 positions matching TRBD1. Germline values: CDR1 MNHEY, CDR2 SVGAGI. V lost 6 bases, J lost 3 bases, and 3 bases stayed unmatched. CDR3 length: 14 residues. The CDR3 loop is CASRRTGGTDTQYF. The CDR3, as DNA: TGTGCCAGCAGAAGGACAGGGGGGACAGATACGCAGTATTTT.

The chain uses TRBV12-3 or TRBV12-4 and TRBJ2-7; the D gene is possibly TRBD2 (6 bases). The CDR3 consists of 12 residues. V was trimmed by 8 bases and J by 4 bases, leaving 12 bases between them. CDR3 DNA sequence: TGTGCCAGCGCCTGGGGGGTTTACGAGCAGTACTTC. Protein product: CASAWGVYEQYF.

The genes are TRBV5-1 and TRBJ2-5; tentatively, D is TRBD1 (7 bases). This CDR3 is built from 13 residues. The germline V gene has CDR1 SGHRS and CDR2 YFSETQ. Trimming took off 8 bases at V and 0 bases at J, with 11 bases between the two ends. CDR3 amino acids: CASAGGNQETQYF. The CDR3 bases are TGCGCCAGTGCAGGGGGGAACCAAGAGACCCAGTACTTC.

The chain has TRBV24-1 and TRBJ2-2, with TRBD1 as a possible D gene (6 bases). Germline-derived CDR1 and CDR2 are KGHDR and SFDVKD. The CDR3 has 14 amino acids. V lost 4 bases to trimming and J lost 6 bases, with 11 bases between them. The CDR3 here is CATSDPGQSGELFF. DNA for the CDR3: TGTGCCACCAGTGACCCTGGACAGTCCGGGGAGCTGTTTTTT.

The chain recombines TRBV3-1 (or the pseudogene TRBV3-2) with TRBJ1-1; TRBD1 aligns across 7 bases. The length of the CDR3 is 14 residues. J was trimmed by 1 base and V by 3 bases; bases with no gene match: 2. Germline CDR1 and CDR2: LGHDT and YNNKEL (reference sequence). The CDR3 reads CASSHRQGNTEAFF. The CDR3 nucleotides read TGTGCCAGCAGCCACCGACAGGGGAACACTGAAGCTTTCTTT.

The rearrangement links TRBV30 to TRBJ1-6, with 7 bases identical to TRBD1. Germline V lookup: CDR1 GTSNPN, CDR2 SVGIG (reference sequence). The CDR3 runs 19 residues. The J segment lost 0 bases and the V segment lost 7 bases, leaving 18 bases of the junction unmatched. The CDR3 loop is CAYEQGIMTAASYNSPLHF. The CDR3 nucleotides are TGTGCCTACGAACAGGGGATAATGACAGCAGCCTCCTATAATTCACCCCTCCACTTT.

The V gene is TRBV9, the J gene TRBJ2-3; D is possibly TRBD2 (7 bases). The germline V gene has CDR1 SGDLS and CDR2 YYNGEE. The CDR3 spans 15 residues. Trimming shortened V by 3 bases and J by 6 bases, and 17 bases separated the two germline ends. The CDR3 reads CASSAVGGAFDTQYF. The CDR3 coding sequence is TGTGCCAGCAGCGCGGTAGGGGGGGCATTCGATACGCAGTATTTT.

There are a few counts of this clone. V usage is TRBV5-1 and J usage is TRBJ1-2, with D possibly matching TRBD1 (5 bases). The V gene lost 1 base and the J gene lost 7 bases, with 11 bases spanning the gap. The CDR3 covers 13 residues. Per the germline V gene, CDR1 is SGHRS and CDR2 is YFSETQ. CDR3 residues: CASSLQGYLGYTF. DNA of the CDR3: TGCGCCAGCAGCTTGCAGGGTTACCTTGGCTACACCTTC.

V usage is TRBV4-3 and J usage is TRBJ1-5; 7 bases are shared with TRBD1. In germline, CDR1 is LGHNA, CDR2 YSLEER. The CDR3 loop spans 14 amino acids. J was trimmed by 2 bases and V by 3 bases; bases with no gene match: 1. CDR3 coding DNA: TGCGCCAGCAGCCACGGGACAGGCAATCAGCCCCAGCATTTT. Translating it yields CASSHGTGNQPQHF.

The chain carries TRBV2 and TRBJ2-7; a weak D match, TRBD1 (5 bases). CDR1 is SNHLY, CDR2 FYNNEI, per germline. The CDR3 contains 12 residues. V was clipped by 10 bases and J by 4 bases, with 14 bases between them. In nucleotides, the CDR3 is TGTGCCACCAGCTTTGGGGCTTACGAGCAGTACTTC. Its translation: CATSFGAYEQYF.

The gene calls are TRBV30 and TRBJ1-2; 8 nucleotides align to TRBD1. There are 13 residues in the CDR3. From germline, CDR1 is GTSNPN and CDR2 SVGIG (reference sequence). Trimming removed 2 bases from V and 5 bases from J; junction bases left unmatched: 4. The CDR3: CAWSWTGLYGYTF. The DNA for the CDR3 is TGTGCCTGGAGTTGGACAGGGCTATATGGCTACACCTTC.